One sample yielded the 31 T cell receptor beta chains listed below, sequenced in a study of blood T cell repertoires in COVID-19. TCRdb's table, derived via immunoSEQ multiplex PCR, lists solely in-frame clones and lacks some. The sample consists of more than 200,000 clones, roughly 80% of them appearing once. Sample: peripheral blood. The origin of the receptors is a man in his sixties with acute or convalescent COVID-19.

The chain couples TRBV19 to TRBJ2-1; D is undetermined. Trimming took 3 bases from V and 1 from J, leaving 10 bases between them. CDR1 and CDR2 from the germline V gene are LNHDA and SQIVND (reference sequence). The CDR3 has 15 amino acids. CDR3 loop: CASSIVGLSYNEQFF. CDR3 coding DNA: TGTGCCAGTAGTATTGTCGGGTTATCCTACAATGAGCAGTTCTTC.

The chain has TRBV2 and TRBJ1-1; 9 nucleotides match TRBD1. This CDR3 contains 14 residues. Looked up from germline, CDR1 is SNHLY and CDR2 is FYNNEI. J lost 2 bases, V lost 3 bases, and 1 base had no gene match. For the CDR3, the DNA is TGTGCCAGCAGTGAGGACAGGGGAAACACTGAAGCTTTCTTT. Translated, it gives CASSEDRGNTEAFF. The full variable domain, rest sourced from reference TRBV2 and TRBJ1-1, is EPEVTQTPSHQVTQMGQEVILRCVPISNHLYFYWYRQILGQKVEFLVSFYNNEISEKSEIFDDQFSVERPDGSNFTLKIRSTKLEDSAMYFCASSEDRGNTEAFFGQGTRLTVV.

The CDR3: CASSQALAGSSYNEQFF. CDR3 nucleotide sequence: TGCGCCAGCAGCCAAGCCCTAGCGGGGAGCTCCTACAATGAGCAGTTCTTC. The rearrangement joins TRBV4-1 to TRBJ2-1, with 9 bases aligning to TRBD2. V trimming: 1 base; J trimming: 0 bases; junction bases outside the gene matches: 4. Germline loops: CDR1 MGHRA, CDR2 YSYEKL. CDR3 length: 17 amino acids.

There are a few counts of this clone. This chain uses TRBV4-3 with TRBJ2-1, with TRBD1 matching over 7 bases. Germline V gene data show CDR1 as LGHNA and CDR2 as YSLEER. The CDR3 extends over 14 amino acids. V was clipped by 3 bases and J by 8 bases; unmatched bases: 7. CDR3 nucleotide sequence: TGCGCCAGCAGCCAGGGCAGGGGGTCAGATGAGCAGTTCTTC. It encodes CASSQGRGSDEQFF.

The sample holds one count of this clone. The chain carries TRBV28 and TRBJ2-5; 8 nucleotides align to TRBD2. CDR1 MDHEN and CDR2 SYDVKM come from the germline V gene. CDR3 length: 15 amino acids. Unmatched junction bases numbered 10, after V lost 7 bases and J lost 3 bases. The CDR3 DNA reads TGTGCCAGCACGGGGAGCGGGAGAGGGAAAGAGACCCAGTACTTC. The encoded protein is CASTGSGRGKETQYF.

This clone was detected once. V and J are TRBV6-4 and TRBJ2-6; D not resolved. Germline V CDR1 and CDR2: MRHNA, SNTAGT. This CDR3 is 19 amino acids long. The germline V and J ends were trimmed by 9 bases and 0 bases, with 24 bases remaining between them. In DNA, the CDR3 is TGTGCCAGTCCTCCGGGTTTAGCCTCCCCCAGCTCTGGGGCCAACGTCCTGACTTTC. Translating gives CASPPGLASPSSGANVLTF.

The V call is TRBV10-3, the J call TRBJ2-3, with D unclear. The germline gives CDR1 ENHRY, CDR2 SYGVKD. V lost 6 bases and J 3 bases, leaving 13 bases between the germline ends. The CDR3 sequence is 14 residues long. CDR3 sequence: CAISGNGFTDTQYF. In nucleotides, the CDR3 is TGTGCCATCAGCGGAAACGGGTTTACAGATACGCAGTATTTT.

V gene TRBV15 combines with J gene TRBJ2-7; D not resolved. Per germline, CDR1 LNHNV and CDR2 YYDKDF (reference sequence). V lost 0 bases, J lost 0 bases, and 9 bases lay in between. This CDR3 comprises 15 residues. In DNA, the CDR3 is TGTGCCACCAGCAGAGATGCCGGGTACTCCTACGAGCAGTACTTC. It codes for CATSRDAGYSYEQYF.

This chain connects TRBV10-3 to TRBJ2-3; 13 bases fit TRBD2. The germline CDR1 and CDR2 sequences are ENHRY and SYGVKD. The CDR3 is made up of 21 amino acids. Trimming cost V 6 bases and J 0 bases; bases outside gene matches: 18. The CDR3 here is CAIRGGLAGLPSLASTDTQYF. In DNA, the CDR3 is TGTGCCATCAGGGGGGGACTAGCGGGGCTTCCCTCCCTTGCTAGCACAGATACGCAGTATTTT.

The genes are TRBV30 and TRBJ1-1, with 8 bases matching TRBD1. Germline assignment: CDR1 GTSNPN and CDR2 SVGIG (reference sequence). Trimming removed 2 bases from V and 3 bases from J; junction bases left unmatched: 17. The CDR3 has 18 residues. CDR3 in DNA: TGTGCCTGGAGTTACCTGGGACAGGTCTTAACGATGGACACTGAAGCTTTCTTT. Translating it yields CAWSYLGQVLTMDTEAFF.

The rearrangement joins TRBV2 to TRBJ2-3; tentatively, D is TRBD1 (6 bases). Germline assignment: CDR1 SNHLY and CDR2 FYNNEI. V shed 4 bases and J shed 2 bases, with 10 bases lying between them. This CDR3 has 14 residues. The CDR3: CASSVGQTTDTQYF. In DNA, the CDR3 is TGTGCCAGCAGTGTTGGACAGACCACAGATACGCAGTATTTT. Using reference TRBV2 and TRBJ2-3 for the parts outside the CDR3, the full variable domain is EPEVTQTPSHQVTQMGQEVILRCVPISNHLYFYWYRQILGQKVEFLVSFYNNEISEKSEIFDDQFSVERPDGSNFTLKIRSTKLEDSAMYFCASSVGQTTDTQYFGPGTRLTVL.

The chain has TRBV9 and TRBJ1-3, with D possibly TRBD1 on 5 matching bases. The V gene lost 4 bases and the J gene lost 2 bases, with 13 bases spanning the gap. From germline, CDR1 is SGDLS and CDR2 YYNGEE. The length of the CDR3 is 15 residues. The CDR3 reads CASSQMKGPGNTIYF. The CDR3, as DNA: TGTGCCAGCAGCCAAATGAAGGGGCCTGGAAACACCATATATTTT.

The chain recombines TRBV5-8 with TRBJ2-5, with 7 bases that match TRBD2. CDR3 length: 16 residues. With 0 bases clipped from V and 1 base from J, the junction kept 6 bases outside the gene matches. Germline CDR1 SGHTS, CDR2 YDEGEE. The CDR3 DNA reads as TGTGCCAGCAGCTTGGCGCTTGGCGGGGGCCAAGAGACCCAGTACTTC. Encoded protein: CASSLALGGGQETQYF.

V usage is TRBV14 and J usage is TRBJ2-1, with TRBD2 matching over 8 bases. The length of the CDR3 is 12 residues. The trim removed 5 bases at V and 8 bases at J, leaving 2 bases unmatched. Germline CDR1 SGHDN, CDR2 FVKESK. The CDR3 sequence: CASSAGGHEQFF. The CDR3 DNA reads TGTGCCAGCAGCGCGGGGGGCCATGAGCAGTTCTTC.

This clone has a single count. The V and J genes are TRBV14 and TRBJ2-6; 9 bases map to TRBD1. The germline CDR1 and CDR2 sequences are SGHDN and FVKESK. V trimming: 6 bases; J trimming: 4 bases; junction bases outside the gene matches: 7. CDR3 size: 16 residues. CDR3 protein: CASRQGQGHGANVLTF. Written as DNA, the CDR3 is TGTGCCAGCAGACAGGGACAGGGCCACGGGGCCAACGTCCTGACTTTC. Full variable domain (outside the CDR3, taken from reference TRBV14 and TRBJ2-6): EAGVTQFPSHSVIEKGQTVTLRCDPISGHDNLYWYRRVMGKEIKFLLHFVKESKQDESGMPNNRFLAERTGGTYSTLKVQPAELEDSGVYFCASRQGQGHGANVLTFGAGSRLTVL.

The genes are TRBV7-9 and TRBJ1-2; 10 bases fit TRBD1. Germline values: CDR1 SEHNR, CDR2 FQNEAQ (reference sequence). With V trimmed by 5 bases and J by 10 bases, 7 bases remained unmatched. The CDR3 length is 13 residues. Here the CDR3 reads CASSPPGTGVYTF. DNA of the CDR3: TGTGCCAGCAGCCCCCCCGGGACAGGGGTCTACACCTTC.

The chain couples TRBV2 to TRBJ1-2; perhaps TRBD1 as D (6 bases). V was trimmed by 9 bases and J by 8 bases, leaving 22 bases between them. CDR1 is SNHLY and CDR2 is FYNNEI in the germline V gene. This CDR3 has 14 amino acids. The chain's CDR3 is CASAVHGTKGGYTF. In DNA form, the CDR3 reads TGTGCCAGTGCGGTTCACGGGACAAAGGGAGGCTACACCTTC.

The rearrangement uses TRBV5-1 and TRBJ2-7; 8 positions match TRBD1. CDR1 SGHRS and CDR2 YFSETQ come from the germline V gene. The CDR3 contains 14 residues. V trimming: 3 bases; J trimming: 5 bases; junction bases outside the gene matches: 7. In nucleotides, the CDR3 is TGCGCCAGCAGCTCCGGGACAGGAGAGAACGAGCAGTACTTC. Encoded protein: CASSSGTGENEQYF.

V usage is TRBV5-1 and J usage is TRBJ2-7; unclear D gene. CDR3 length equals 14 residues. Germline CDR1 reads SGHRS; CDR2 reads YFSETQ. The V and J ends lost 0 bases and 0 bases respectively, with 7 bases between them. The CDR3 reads CASSLAADSYEQYF. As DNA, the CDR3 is TGCGCCAGCAGCTTGGCCGCGGACTCCTACGAGCAGTACTTC.

CDR3 residues: CATSRGGEKLFF. The DNA of the CDR3 is TGTGCCACCAGCAGAGGAGGGGAAAAACTGTTTTTT. The chain joins TRBV15 to TRBJ1-4, with D hard to call. From germline, CDR1 is LNHNV and CDR2 YYDKDF (reference sequence). V shed 1 base and J shed 8 bases, with 5 bases lying between them. The CDR3 has 12 amino acids.

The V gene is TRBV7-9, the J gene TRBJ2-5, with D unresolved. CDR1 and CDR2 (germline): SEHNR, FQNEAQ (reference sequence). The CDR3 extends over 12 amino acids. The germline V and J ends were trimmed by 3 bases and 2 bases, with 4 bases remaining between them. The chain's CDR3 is CASSFLQETQYF. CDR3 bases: TGTGCCAGCAGCTTCTTGCAAGAGACCCAGTACTTC.

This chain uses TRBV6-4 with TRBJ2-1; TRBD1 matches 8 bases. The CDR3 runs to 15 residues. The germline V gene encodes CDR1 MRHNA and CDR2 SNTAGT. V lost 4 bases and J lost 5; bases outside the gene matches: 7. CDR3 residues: CASSARTGGNNEQFF. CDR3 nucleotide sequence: TGTGCCAGCAGTGCAAGAACAGGGGGAAACAATGAGCAGTTCTTC.

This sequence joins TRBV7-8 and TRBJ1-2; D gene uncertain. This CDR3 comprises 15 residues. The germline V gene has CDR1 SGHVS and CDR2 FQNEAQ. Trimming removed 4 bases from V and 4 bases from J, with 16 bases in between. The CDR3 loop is CASSSRRSSFYGYTF. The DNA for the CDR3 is TGTGCCAGCAGCTCTCGGAGGTCCAGTTTCTATGGCTACACCTTC.

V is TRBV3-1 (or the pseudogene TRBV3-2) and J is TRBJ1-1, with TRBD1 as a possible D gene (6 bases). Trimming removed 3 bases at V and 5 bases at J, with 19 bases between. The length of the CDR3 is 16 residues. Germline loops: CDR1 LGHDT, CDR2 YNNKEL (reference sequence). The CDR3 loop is CASSQAGTRGRTEAFF. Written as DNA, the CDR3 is TGTGCCAGCAGCCAGGCCGGGACACGAGGGCGAACTGAAGCTTTCTTT.

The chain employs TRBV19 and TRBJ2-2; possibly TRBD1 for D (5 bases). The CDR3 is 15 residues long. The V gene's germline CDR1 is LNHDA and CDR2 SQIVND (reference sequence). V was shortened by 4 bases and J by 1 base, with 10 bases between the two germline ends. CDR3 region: CASSTKDRNTGELFF. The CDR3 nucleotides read TGTGCCAGTAGTACAAAAGACAGGAACACCGGGGAGCTGTTTTTT.

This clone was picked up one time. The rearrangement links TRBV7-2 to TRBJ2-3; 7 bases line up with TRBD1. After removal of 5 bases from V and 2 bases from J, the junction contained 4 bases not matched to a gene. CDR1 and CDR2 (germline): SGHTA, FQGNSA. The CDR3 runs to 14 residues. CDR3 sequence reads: CASSPGQATDTQYF. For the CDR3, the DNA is TGTGCCAGCAGCCCAGGACAGGCCACAGATACGCAGTATTTT.

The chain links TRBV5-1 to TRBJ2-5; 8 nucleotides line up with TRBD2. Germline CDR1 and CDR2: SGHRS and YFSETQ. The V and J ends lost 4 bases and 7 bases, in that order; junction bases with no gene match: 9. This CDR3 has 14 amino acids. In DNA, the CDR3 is TGCGCCAGCAGCCCCGGAACGGGAGGGGGGACCCAGTACTTC. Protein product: CASSPGTGGGTQYF.

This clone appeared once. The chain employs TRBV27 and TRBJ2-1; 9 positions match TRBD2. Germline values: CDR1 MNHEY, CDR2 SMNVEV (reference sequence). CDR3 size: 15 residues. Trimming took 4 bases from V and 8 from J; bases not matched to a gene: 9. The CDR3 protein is CASSYPGLARDEQFF. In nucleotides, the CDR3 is TGTGCCAGCAGTTACCCCGGACTAGCGAGGGATGAGCAGTTCTTC.

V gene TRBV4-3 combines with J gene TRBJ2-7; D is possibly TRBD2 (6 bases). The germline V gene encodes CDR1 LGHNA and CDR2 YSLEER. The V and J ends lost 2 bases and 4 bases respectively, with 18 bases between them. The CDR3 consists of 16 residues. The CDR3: CASSQQITGVFYEQYF. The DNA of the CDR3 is TGCGCCAGCAGCCAACAGATCACGGGAGTGTTTTACGAGCAGTACTTC.

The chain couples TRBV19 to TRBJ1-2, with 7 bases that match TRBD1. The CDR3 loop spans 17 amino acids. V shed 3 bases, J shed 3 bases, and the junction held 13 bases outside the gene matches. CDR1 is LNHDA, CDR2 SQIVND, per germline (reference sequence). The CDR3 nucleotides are TGTGCCAGTAGTATTCCGAGAGGGGGCGGTCGGGACTATGGCTACACCTTC. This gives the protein CASSIPRGGGRDYGYTF.

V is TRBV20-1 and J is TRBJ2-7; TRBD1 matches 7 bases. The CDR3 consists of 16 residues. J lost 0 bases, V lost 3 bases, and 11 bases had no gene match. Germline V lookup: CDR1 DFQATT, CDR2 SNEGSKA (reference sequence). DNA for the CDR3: TGCAGTGCTAGTCTTACAGGGACAGAGTACTCCTACGAGCAGTACTTC. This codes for CSASLTGTEYSYEQYF.